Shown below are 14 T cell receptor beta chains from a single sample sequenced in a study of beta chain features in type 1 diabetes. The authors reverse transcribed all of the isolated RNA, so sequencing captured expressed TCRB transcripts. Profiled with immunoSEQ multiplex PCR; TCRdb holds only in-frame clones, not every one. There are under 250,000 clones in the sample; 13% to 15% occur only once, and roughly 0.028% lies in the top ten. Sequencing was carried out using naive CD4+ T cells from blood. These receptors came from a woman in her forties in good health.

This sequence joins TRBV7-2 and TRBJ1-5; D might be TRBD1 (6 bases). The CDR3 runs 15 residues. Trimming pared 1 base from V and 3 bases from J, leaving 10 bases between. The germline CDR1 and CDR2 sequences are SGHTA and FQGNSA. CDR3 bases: TGTGCCAGCAGCTTAGTAGGGGGTGACAATCAGCCCCAGCATTTT. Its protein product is CASSLVGGDNQPQHF.

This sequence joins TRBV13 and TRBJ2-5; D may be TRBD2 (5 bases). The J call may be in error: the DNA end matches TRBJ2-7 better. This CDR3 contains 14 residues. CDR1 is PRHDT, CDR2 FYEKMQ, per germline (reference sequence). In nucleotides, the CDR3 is TGTGCCAGCAGCTTAGGCTGGTCGGGGAACGAGCAGTACTTC. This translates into CASSLGWSGNEQYF.

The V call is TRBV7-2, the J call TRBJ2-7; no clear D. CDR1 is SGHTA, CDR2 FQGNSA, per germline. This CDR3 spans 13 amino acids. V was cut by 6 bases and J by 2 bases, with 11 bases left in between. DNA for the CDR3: TGTGCCAGCAGTTCGAGACAAACCTACGAGCAGTACTTC. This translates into CASSSRQTYEQYF. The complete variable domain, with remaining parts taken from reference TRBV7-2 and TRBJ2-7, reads GAGVSQSPSNKVTEKGKDVELRCDPISGHTALYWYRQSLGQGLEFLIYFQGNSAPDKSGLPSDRFSAERTGGSVSTLTIQRTQQEDSAVYLCASSSRQTYEQYFGPGTRLTVT.

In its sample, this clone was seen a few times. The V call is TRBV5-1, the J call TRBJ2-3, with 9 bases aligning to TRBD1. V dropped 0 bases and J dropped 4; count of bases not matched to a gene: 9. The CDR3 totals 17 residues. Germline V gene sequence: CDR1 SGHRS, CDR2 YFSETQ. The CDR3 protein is CASSLANTGGDADTQYF. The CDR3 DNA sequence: TGCGCCAGCAGCTTGGCTAACACAGGGGGCGACGCAGATACGCAGTATTTT. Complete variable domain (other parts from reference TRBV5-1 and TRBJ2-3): KAGVTQTPRYLIKTRGQQVTLSCSPISGHRSVSWYQQTPGQGLQFLFEYFSETQRNKGNFPGRFSGRQFSNSRSEMNVSTLELGDSALYLCASSLANTGGDADTQYFGPGTRLTVL.

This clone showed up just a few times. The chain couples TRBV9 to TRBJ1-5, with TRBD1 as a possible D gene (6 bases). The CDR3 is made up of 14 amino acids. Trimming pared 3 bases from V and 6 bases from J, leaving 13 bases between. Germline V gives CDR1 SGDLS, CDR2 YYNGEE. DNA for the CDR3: TGTGCCAGCAGCGACGCGTCAGGGGTTCAGCCCCAGCATTTT. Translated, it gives CASSDASGVQPQHF. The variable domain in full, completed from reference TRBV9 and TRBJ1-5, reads DSGVTQTPKHLITATGQRVTLRCSPRSGDLSVYWYQQSLDQGLQFLIQYYNGEERAKGNILERFSAQQFPDLHSELNLSSLELGDSALYFCASSDASGVQPQHFGDGTRLSIL.

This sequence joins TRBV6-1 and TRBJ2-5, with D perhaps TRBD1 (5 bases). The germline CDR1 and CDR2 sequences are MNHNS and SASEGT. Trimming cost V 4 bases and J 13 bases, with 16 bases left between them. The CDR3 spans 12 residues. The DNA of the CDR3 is TGTGCCAGCAGTGGACGACAGAGCCCACCGTACTTC. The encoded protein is CASSGRQSPPYF.

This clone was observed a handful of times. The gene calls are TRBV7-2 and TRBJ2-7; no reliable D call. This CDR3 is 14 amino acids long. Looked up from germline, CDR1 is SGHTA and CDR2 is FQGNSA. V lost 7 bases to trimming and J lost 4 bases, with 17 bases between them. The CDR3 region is CASTLDLTSYEQYF. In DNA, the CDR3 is TGTGCCAGCACCCTAGATCTTACATCATACGAGCAGTACTTC.

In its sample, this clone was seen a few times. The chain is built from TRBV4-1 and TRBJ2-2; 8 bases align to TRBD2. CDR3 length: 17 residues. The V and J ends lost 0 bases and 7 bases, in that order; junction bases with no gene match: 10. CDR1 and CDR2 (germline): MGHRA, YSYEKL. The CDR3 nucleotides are TGCGCCAGCAGCCAAGAAATTCTCGGGGGGGGGCACGGGGAGCTGTTTTTT. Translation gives CASSQEILGGGHGELFF.

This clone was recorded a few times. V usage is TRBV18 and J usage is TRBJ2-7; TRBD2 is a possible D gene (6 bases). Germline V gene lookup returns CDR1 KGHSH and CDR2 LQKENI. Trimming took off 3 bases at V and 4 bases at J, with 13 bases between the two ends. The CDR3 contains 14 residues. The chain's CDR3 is CASSPGGVGYEQYF. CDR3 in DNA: TGTGCCAGCTCACCGGGGGGTGTCGGTTACGAGCAGTACTTC. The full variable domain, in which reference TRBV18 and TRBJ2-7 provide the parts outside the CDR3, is NAGVMQNPRHLVRRRGQEARLRCSPMKGHSHVYWYRQLPEEGLKFMVYLQKENIIDESGMPKERFSAEFPKEGPSILRIQQVVRGDSAAYFCASSPGGVGYEQYFGPGTRLTVT.

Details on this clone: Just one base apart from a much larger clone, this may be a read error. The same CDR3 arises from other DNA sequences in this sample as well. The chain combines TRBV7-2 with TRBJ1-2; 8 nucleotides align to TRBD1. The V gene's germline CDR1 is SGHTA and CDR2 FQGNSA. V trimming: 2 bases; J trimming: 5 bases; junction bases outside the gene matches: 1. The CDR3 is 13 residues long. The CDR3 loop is CASSLTGGYGYTF. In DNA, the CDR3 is TGTGCCAGCAGCTTAACAGGGGGGTATGGCTACACCTTC. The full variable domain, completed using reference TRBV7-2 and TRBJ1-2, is GAGVSQSPSNKVTEKGKDVELRCDPISGHTALYWYRQSLGQGLEFLIYFQGNSAPDKSGLPSDRFSAERTGGSVSTLTIQRTQQEDSAVYLCASSLTGGYGYTFGSGTRLTVV.

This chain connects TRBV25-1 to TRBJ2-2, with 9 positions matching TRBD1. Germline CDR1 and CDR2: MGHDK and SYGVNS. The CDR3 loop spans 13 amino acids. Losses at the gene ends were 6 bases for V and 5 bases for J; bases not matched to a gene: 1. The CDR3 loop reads CASSGQGTGELFF. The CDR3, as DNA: TGTGCCAGCAGCGGACAGGGGACCGGGGAGCTGTTTTTT. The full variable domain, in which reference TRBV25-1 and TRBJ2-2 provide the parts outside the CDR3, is EADIYQTPRYLVIGTGKKITLECSQTMGHDKMYWYQQDPGMELHLIHYSYGVNSTEKGDLSSESTVSRIRTEHFPLTLESARPSHTSQYLCASSGQGTGELFFGEGSRLTVL.

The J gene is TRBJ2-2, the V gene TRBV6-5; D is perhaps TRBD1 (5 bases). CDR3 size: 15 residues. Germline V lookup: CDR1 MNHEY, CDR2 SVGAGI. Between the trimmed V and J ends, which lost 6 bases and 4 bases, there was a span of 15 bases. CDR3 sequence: CASSLEGVVTGELFF. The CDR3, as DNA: TGTGCCAGCAGCCTCGAAGGGGTTGTCACCGGGGAGCTGTTTTTT.

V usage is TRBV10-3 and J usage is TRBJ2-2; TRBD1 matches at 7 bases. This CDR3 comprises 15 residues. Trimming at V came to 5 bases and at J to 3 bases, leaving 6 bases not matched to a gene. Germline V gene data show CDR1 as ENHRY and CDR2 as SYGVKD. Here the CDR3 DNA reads TGTGCCATCAGTAGAGGACAGGTTGACACCGGGGAGCTGTTTTTT. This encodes CAISRGQVDTGELFF.

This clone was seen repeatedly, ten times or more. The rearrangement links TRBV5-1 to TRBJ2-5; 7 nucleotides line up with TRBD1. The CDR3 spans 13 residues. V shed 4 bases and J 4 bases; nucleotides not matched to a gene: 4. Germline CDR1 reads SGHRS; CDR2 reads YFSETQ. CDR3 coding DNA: TGCGCCAGCAGCATGACAGGGCGAGAGACCCAGTACTTC. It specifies CASSMTGRETQYF.